This TCR beta chain was identified during a study of shared clonotypes between healthy human individuals (TCRdb year 2020). At the level of the whole study: The cohort comprised two women and a few men aged 18 to 49 years. Each donor's leukapheresis produced roughly between roughly 0.85 and 10 billion PBMCs. Per donor, three plates each were used for CD4 naive and CD4 memory, two for CD8 naive, and one for CD8 memory. Different laboratories and diverse techniques were used to prepare libraries and sequence TCR repertoires, to increase sequencing depth and limit assay-specific biases. Blood TCR repertoires of a handful of healthy adults were deeply sequenced to estimate repertoire size and the extent of clonotype sharing between individuals.

Donors were healthy HIV-negative adults with no recently reported acute infections or vaccinations. Every donor was a Caucasian adult living in Nashville, Tennessee, USA. CD4+ T cells were enriched through magnetic negative selection, after which naive cells were positively selected on CD45RA and the remaining negative fraction served as the memory subset. Blood was obtained by leukapheresis, after which PBMCs were separated by Ficoll-Histopaque density gradient centrifugation and cryopreserved in liquid nitrogen vapor phase. Purity and quantity of every magnetically sorted T cell population were checked by analytical flow cytometry. Each sorted fraction had its genomic DNA isolated and then quantified by UV absorbance on a Nanodrop 2000c. Broader findings and caveats from the paper: Pairwise subsampling led to the expectation that sequencing depth would affect the degree of clonotype sharing among donors. Naive subsets generally had larger estimated clonotype richness than memory subsets. Higher generation probabilities were observed for clonotypes shared by all four sorted-subset donors than for non-shared clonotypes. Only blood was sampled, and tissue TCR repertoires likely differ from those in blood. When a few donors were compared, the shared fraction of clonotypes was approximately 5% for naive CD4, around 4% for naive CD8, 2% to 2.5% for memory CD4, and about 0.36% for memory CD8. Even with the large sequencing depth, rarefaction of the sorted-subset datasets indicated that sequencing was incomplete. The genetic and exposure-history diversity represented was limited by the small number of donors.

Using the deep immunoSEQ assay, TCR CDR3 regions were amplified from genomic DNA by multiplex PCR. Extracted genomic DNA from each cell subset was distributed evenly across all wells of several immunoSEQ 96-well plates, and each plate was treated as a replicate. For sorted subsets, 200 to 250 ng genomic DNA, equal to tens of thousands of T cell genomes, was loaded into each replicate PCR. The purified libraries were quantified using a Qubit 3.0 fluorometer, sized with a Bioanalyzer 2100, and then quantified again using the KAPA Library Quantification kit. Every immunoSEQ 96-well plate was sequenced on a separate single-read 150-cycle Illumina NextSeq 550 flow cell. In the original analysis: Because only junctional sequences without quality scores were contained in the immunoSEQ output, filtering matching that applied to full-length reads could not be performed. To assign V/J genes and CDR3, sequences were annotated using PyIR, a Python wrapper for IgBLAST v1.9, with IMGT germline references. Reads with weak V/J assignments (E-value above 1e-6), missing CDR3, stop codons, out-of-frame junctions, or ambiguous translated residues were removed. A V3J clonotype was defined by an identical inferred V gene, J gene, and CDR3 amino acid sequence. The percentage overlap between two repertoires was calculated by dividing the number of shared unique clonotypes by the size of the smaller repertoire. Richness of each repertoire was evaluated using RTK rarefaction, the Chao1 estimator, and Recon v2.1 estimates of unobserved clonotypes. OLGA was used to compute generation probabilities for all TCRbeta clonotypes that the gDNA method yielded from a handful of donors. TCRdb stores this immuneACCESS table with in-frame sequences only. Part of the clones is absent; in the studies checked, under half of the shortfall reflects unresolved V genes, and no reason is known for the rest. From that table come the V and J calls and clone size; the DNA was used to work out D and trimming. The sample has approximately 1,500,000 clones on record, roughly 98% of them singletons. The ten largest clonotypes hold roughly 0.45% of the sample.

The CDR3 covers 15 residues, taking in both the cysteine and the phenylalanine. The entry retains the CDR3 DNA only, 45 bases that are in frame from base 1. The germline V gene provides CDR1 MNHEY and CDR2 SVGAGI. Unmatched junction bases come to 10, with V trimmed by 6 bases and J by 4 bases. In regard to this clone: Its antigen remains unidentified. One base away there is no much larger clone; base qualities are not given.

Material for sequencing was naive CD4+ T cells sorted from blood. Taken with the paper, the label for cell subset or site translates to: CD45RA+ positively selected. The receptor comes from a man aged 25 to 45 in good health. The chain employs TRBV6-5 and TRBJ2-7, and 9 bases in between align with TRBD2. The CDR3 here reads CASSYRTSEKYEQYF. The nucleotides read TGTGCCAGCAGCTACCGGACTAGCGAGAAATACGAGCAGTACTTC.